A single sample gave rise to the 4 T cell receptor beta chains below, sequenced in a study of identical twins (dated by TCRdb to the mid-2010s). The protocol used for the library was 5' RACE. The data were produced on an Illumina HiSeq 2000. TCRdb took the public reads, trimmed them with fastp at Q25, ran MiXCR for clone calling and kept in-frame beta chains. Rows are unified per CDR3 protein, each entry keeping the most common DNA and genes. Recorded for this sample are about 660,000 distinct CDR3 sequences; 8.5% to 9.5% of them occurred a single time. Approximately 0.89% of the sample belongs to the ten largest clones. These data were also filed under a second study, of yellow fever vaccine responses in identical twins.

The specimen was PBMCs. The receptor source for this set is a woman between 18 and 29 years old in good health.

The chain recombines TRBV7-2 with TRBJ2-1; D is perhaps TRBD1 (6 bases). In germline, CDR1 is SGHTA, CDR2 FQGNSA. V was clipped by 4 bases and J by 6 bases, with 10 bases between them. The length of the CDR3 is 13 residues. CDR3 coding DNA: TGTGCCAGCAGCTCAGGACAGTCCAATGAGCAGTTCTTC. It is translated as CASSSGQSNEQFF.

This clonotype has at least ten counts. This chain joins TRBV5-1 and TRBJ2-2; D gene uncertain. This CDR3 has 15 residues. Germline CDR1 reads SGHRS; CDR2 reads YFSETQ. Trimming shortened V by 0 bases and J by 0 bases, and 6 bases separated the two germline ends. CDR3 DNA: TGCGCCAGCAGCTTGGCCTCCCCGAACACCGGGGAGCTGTTTTTT. Translating gives CASSLASPNTGELFF.

Here the CDR3 reads CAISGHEERNTGELFF. CDR3 in DNA: TGTGCCATCAGCGGGCATGAGGAGCGGAACACCGGGGAGCTGTTTTTT. The gene calls are TRBV10-3 and TRBJ2-2, with D unclear. The V gene lost 6 bases and the J gene lost 1 base, with 15 bases spanning the gap. The length of the CDR3 is 16 residues. The germline gives CDR1 ENHRY, CDR2 SYGVKD.

The rearrangement joins TRBV7-3 to TRBJ2-1, with D perhaps matching TRBD1 (6 bases). Germline V CDR1 and CDR2: SGHTA, FQGTGA. This CDR3 is 14 amino acids long. Between the trimmed V and J ends, which lost 4 bases and 12 bases, there was a span of 19 bases. CDR3 residues: CASSSSGTPGGQFF. The DNA for the CDR3 is TGTGCCAGCAGCTCCTCCGGGACACCGGGTGGGCAGTTCTTC.